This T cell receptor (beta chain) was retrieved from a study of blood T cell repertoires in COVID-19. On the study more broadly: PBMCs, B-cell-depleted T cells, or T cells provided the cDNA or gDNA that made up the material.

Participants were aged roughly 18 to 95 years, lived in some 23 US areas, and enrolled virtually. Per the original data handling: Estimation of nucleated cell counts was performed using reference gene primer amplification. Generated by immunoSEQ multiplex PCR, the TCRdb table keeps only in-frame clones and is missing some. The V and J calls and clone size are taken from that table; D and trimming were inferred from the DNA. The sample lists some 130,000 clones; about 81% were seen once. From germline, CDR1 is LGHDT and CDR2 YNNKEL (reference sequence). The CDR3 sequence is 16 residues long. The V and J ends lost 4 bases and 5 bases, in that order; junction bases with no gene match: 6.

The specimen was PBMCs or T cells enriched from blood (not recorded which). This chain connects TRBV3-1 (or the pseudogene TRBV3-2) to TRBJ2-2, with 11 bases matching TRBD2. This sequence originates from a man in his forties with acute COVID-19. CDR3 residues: CASSLGASGRTGELFF. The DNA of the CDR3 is TGTGCCAGCAGCCTAGGTGCTAGCGGGAGGACCGGGGAGCTGTTTTTT.